The 19 T cell receptor beta chains below all came from one sample that was sequenced in a study of blood T cells in healthy people across ages. For the second PCR, which ran for about 7 to 12 cycles, a sample-barcoded 5' primer and a J-beta primer mix were used. MiXCR, run by TCRdb on the 5' RACE reads, gives a single entry per CDR3 protein. The table includes just under 750,000 distinct CDR3 sequences, around a fifth detected once. The sample taken for sequencing was blood. Receptors originate from a man between 65 and 79 years old in good health.

The table lists this clonotype with many counts. The chain couples TRBV7-9 to TRBJ1-2; TRBD1 matches at 7 bases. Unmatched junction bases numbered 2, after V lost 5 bases and J lost 5 bases. Looked up from germline, CDR1 is SEHNR and CDR2 is FQNEAQ (reference sequence). CDR3 size: 12 residues. In nucleotides, the CDR3 is TGTGCCAGCAGCGCGGGACAGTATGGCTACACCTTC. Translating gives CASSAGQYGYTF.

The rearrangement joins TRBV29-1 to TRBJ2-2; D not resolved. Deletions cut 8 bases from V and 0 bases from J, with 13 bases between. The germline gives CDR1 SQVTM, CDR2 ANQGSEA. The CDR3 sequence is 14 residues long. CDR3 bases: TGCAGCATTGTTTCAGTCGCGAACACCGGGGAGCTGTTTTTT. It is translated as CSIVSVANTGELFF.

J is TRBJ2-1 and V is TRBV3-1; weak D call: TRBD2 (6 bases). Deletions cut 4 bases from V and 8 bases from J, with 15 bases between. In germline, CDR1 is LGHDT, CDR2 YNNKEL (reference sequence). The CDR3 is 14 amino acids. The CDR3: CASSLRLGVDEQFF. The CDR3, as DNA: TGTGCCAGCAGCCTAAGACTAGGTGTGGATGAGCAGTTCTTC.

At least ten counts were recorded for this clonotype. The chain links TRBV12-3 or TRBV12-4 to TRBJ2-3, with a possible D match to TRBD2 (6 bases). V lost 2 bases and J lost 4, with 10 bases in between. This CDR3 has 14 amino acids. CDR3 residues: CASSLILASDTQYF. The CDR3 DNA sequence: TGTGCCAGCAGTTTAATACTAGCTTCAGATACGCAGTATTTT.

This clonotype was counted between two and nine times. The chain couples TRBV5-1 to TRBJ2-6; D ambiguous. This CDR3 has 14 residues. Germline values: CDR1 SGHRS, CDR2 YFSETQ. V lost 3 bases, J lost 4 bases, and 8 bases lay in between. CDR3 amino acids: CASSSDAGANVLTF. The CDR3 DNA is TGCGCCAGCAGCTCGGATGCCGGGGCCAACGTCCTGACTTTC.

Worth noting for this clonotype: Germline and junction disagree at one end, which may indicate a read error. The chain is built from TRBV6-1 and TRBJ1-2; D is ambiguous. Germline V CDR1 and CDR2: MNHNS, SASEGT. The CDR3 contains 14 residues. CDR3 sequence reads: CASSEDSGVNGYTF. In nucleotides, the CDR3 is TGTGCCAGCAGCGAAGATTCCGGGGTTAATGGCTACACCTTC.

This clonotype was counted ten times or more. The genes are TRBV28 and TRBJ1-4; the match to TRBD1 covers 9 bases. Germline trimming cut 11 bases from V and 5 bases from J; bases unmatched to any gene: 3. The germline CDR1 and CDR2 sequences are MDHEN and SYDVKM. This CDR3 contains 12 residues. Here the CDR3 reads CAGGTGNEKLFF. CDR3 DNA: TGTGCCGGGGGGACAGGGAATGAAAAACTGTTTTTT. Full variable domain (missing parts from reference TRBV28 and TRBJ1-4): DVKVTQSSRYLVKRTGEKVFLECVQDMDHENMFWYRQDPGLGLRLIYFSYDVKMKEKGDIPEGYSVSREKKERFSLILESASTNQTSMYLCAGGTGNEKLFFGSGTQLSVL.

This clonotype was observed a single time. CDR3 amino acids: CASSYSRSSGASPLHF. The CDR3 DNA reads TGTGCCAGCAGTTACTCGAGAAGCAGCGGGGCTTCACCCCTCCACTTT. The chain links TRBV6-6 to TRBJ1-6; possible D gene TRBD1, 5 bases. Deletions cut 0 bases from V and 9 bases from J, with 15 bases between. This CDR3 contains 16 residues. The germline CDR1 and CDR2 sequences are MNHNY and SVGAGI (reference sequence).

This clonotype was seen a handful of times. The rearrangement joins TRBV20-1 to TRBJ2-1; D not resolved. The DNA end favors TRBJ2-7, so the J call may be wrong. Germline assignment: CDR1 DFQATT and CDR2 SNEGSKA (reference sequence). The CDR3 has 11 residues. CDR3 protein: CSAKGRYEQYV. The CDR3 DNA reads as TGCAGTGCTAAGGGCAGATACGAGCAGTACGTC.

V and J are TRBV15 and TRBJ1-1; D gene uncertain. Germline-derived CDR1 and CDR2 are LNHNV and YYDKDF (reference sequence). V gave up 0 bases and J gave up 1 base, with 3 bases separating them. The CDR3 is 13 residues long. The CDR3 nucleotides are TGTGCCACCAGCAGAGATGAGAACACTGAAGCTTTCTTT. Its protein is CATSRDENTEAFF. Using reference TRBV15 and TRBJ1-1 for the parts outside the CDR3, the full variable domain is DAMVIQNPRYQVTQFGKPVTLSCSQTLNHNVMYWYQQKSSQAPKLLFHYYDKDFNNEADTPDNFQSRRPNTSFCFLDIRSPGLGDTAMYLCATSRDENTEAFFGQGTRLTVV.

There are a few counts of this clonotype. The rearrangement joins TRBV7-2 to TRBJ1-4; D is unclear. Trimming removed 7 bases at V and 4 bases at J, with 16 bases between. The CDR3 is made up of 15 amino acids. Germline V lookup: CDR1 SGHTA, CDR2 FQGNSA. As DNA, the CDR3 is TGTGCCAGCAACCCGACGGTCGGAGTTAATGAAAAACTGTTTTTT. It specifies CASNPTVGVNEKLFF.

This clonotype came up many times. The V call is TRBV5-1, the J call TRBJ2-3; unclear D gene. Deletions cut 2 bases from V and 2 bases from J, with 9 bases between. This CDR3 has 14 amino acids. CDR1 SGHRS and CDR2 YFSETQ come from the germline V gene. CDR3 coding DNA: TGCGCCAGCAGCTTTTCGGGCTACACAGATACGCAGTATTTT. Encoded protein: CASSFSGYTDTQYF.

This clonotype was seen only a few times. This chain connects TRBV11-3 to TRBJ2-1; 10 bases are a match to TRBD2. Per the germline V gene, CDR1 is SGHNT and CDR2 is YENEEA. The CDR3 runs 16 residues. The V and J ends lost 1 base and 5 bases, in that order; junction bases with no gene match: 5. CDR3 amino acids: CASSLGTSGVNNEQFF. CDR3 in DNA: TGTGCCAGCAGCTTAGGGACTAGCGGCGTCAACAATGAGCAGTTCTTC.

This rearrangement joins TRBV5-1 to TRBJ2-7, with D possibly being TRBD1 (5 bases). The CDR3 sequence is 14 residues long. V was trimmed by 0 bases and J by 0 bases, leaving 7 bases between them. Germline V gene data show CDR1 as SGHRS and CDR2 as YFSETQ. The CDR3 sequence: CASSLAGHSYEQYV. The CDR3 DNA follows: TGCGCCAGCAGCTTGGCCGGACACTCCTACGAGCAGTACGTC.

The chain recombines TRBV7-8 with TRBJ2-2; D remains ambiguous. The germline V gene has CDR1 SGHVS and CDR2 FQNEAQ. This CDR3 is 13 amino acids long. Trimming stripped 2 bases from V and 4 bases from J, with 5 bases between. CDR3 protein: CASSLQSTGELFF. CDR3 DNA sequence: TGTGCCAGCAGCTTACAGTCCACCGGGGAGCTGTTTTTT.

This sequence joins TRBV7-6 and TRBJ2-1; D unresolved. This CDR3 region has 16 residues. The germline CDR1 and CDR2 sequences are SGHVS and FNYEAQ. The germline V and J ends were trimmed by 4 bases and 3 bases, with 16 bases remaining between them. CDR3 protein: CASSSIKGLIYNEQFF. The CDR3 region has the DNA TGTGCCAGCAGCTCGATAAAGGGTTTAATCTACAATGAGCAGTTCTTC.

The sample holds a few counts of this clonotype. The chain combines TRBV27 with TRBJ1-1; the D gene is possibly TRBD1 (5 bases). This CDR3 contains 15 residues. The V end lost 3 bases, the J end lost 4 bases, and 15 bases lay between the germline ends. CDR1 is MNHEY, CDR2 SMNVEV, per germline (reference sequence). DNA for the CDR3: TGTGCCAGCAGTTTCAGCAGGGTTGGCGGCACTGAAGCTTTCTTT. This encodes CASSFSRVGGTEAFF.

This clonotype has ten or more counts. V usage is TRBV5-5 and J usage is TRBJ2-3; D possibly matches TRBD1 or TRBD2 (6 bases each). The CDR3 spans 16 residues. The germline gives CDR1 SGHKS, CDR2 YYEKEE (reference sequence). V dropped 3 bases and J dropped 0 bases, with 14 bases sitting between them. The CDR3 loop is CASSWTTGISTDTQYF. CDR3 coding DNA: TGTGCCAGCAGCTGGACTACAGGGATTAGCACAGATACGCAGTATTTT.

The gene calls are TRBV5-1 and TRBJ2-7; D remains unclear. The germline V gene has CDR1 SGHRS and CDR2 YFSETQ. Trimming pared 0 bases from V and 0 bases from J, leaving 7 bases between. The CDR3 is made up of 14 amino acids. The CDR3 loop is CASSLDRNSYEQYF. In DNA form, the CDR3 reads TGCGCCAGCAGCTTGGACAGAAACTCCTACGAGCAGTACTTC.